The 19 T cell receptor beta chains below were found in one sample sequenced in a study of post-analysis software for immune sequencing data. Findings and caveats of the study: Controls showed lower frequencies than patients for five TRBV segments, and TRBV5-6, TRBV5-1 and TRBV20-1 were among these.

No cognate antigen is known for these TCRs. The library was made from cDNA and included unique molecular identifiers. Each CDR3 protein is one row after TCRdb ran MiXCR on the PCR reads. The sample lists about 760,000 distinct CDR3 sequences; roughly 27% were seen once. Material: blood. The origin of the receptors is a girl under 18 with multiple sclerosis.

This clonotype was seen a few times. The CDR3, as DNA: TGCGCCAGCAGCTTGACAGGGTTGAGCAATCAGCCCCAGCATTTT. Its translation: CASSLTGLSNQPQHF. This chain connects TRBV5-1 to TRBJ1-5, with a tentative D call TRBD1 (6 bases). The CDR3 has 15 amino acids. V lost 1 base to trimming and J lost 1 base, with 9 bases between them. CDR1 SGHRS and CDR2 YFSETQ come from the germline V gene.

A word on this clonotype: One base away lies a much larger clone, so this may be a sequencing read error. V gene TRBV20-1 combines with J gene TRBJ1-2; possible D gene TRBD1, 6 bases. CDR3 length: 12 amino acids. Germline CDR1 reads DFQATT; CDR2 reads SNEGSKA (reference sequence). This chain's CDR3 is CRARDTNYGYTF. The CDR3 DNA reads TGCAGGGCTAGGGACACTAACTATGGCTACACCTTC.

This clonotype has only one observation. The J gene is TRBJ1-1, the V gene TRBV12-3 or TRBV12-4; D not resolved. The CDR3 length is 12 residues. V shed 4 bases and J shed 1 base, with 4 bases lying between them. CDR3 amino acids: CASSWSNTEAFF. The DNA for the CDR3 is TGTGCCAGCAGTTGGTCGAACACTGAAGCTTTCTTT.

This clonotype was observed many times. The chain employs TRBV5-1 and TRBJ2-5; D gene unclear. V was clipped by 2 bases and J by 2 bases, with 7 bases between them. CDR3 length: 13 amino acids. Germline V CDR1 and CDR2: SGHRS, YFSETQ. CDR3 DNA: TGCGCCAGCAGCTTCCAGCCACAAGAGACCCAGTACTTC. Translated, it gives CASSFQPQETQYF.

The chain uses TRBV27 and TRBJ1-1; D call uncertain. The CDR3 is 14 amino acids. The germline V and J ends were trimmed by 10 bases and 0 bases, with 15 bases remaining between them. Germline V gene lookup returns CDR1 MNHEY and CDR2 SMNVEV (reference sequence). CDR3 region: CATYPTAMNTEAFF. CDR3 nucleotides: TGTGCCACCTACCCGACGGCCATGAACACTGAAGCTTTCTTT.

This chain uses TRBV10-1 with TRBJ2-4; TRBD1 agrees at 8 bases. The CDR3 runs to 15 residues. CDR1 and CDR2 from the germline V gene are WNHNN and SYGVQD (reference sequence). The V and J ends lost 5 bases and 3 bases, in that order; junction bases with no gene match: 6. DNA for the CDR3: TGCGCCAGCAGTCCAGGGGGCATCGGCAAAAACATTCAGTACTTC. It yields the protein CASSPGGIGKNIQYF.

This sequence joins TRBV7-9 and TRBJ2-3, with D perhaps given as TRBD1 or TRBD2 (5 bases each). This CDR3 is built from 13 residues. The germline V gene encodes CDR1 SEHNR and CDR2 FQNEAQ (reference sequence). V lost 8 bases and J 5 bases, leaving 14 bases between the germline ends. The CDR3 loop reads CASELRDQDTQYF. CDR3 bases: TGTGCCAGCGAGCTCCGGGACCAAGATACGCAGTATTTT.

The CDR3 DNA reads as TGTGCCAGCAGTTACCCCAATGGCCCCAAAAGGGCGGGTGAGCAGTTCTTC. Its protein is CASSYPNGPKRAGEQFF. The V and J genes are TRBV6-6 and TRBJ2-1, with a weak D call TRBD2 (5 bases). This CDR3 is built from 17 residues. CDR1 is MNHNY, CDR2 SVGAGI, per germline (reference sequence). Trimming removed 2 bases from V and 9 bases from J, with 23 bases in between.

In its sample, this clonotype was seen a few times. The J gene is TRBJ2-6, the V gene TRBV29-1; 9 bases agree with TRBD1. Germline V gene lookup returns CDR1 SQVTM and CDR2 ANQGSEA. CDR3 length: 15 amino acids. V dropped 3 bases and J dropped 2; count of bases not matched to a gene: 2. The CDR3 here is CSVEGQGTGANVLTF. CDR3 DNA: TGCAGCGTTGAGGGACAGGGTACTGGGGCCAACGTCCTGACTTTC.

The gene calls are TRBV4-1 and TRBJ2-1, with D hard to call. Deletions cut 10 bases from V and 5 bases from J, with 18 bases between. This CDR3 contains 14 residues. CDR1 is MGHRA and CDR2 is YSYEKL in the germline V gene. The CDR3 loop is CATQTEPDNNEQFF. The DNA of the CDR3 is TGCGCCACACAGACCGAACCCGACAACAATGAGCAGTTCTTC.

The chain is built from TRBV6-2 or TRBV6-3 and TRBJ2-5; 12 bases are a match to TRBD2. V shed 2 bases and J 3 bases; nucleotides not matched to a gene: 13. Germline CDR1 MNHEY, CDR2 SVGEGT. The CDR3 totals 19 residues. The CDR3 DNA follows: TGTGCCAGCAGTTACACGACTAGCGGGAGTTCTCTTCCGAAAGAGACCCAGTACTTC. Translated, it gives CASSYTTSGSSLPKETQYF.

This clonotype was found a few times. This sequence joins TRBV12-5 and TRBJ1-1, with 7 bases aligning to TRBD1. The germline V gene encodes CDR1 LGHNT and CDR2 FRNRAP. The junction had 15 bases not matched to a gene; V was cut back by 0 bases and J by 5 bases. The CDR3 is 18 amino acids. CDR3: CASGLVLSFQGEGTEAFF. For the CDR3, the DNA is TGTGCTAGTGGTTTGGTACTAAGTTTCCAGGGGGAAGGTACTGAAGCTTTCTTT.

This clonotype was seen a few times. For the CDR3, the DNA is TGTGCCAGCAGCTTAGGGAGCGGGGGCGTTTACGATGAGCAGTTCTTC. It is translated as CASSLGSGGVYDEQFF. The rearrangement links TRBV7-2 to TRBJ2-1, with 8 bases lining up with TRBD2. Germline V gene data show CDR1 as SGHTA and CDR2 as FQGNSA. This CDR3 has 16 amino acids. V lost 1 base and J lost 8; bases outside the gene matches: 10.

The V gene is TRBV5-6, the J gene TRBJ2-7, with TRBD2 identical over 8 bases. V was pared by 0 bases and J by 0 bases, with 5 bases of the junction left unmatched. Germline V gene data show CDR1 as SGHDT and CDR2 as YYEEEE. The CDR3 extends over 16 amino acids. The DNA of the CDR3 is TGTGCCAGCAGCTTGGTAGCGGGAAGGAGCTCCTACGAGCAGTACTTC. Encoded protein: CASSLVAGRSSYEQYF.

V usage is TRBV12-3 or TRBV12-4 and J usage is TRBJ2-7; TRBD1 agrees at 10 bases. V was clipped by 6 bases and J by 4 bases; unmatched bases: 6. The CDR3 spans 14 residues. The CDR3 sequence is CASRPPGQGYEQYF. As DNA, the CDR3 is TGTGCCAGCAGACCCCCGGGACAGGGGTACGAGCAGTACTTC.

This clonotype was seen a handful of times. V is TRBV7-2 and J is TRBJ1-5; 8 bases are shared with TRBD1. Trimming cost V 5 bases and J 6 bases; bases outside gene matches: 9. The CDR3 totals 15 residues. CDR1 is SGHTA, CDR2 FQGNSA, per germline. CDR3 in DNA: TGTGCCAGCAGCCTCGACACAGACAGGGGTCAGCCCCAGCATTTT. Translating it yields CASSLDTDRGQPQHF.

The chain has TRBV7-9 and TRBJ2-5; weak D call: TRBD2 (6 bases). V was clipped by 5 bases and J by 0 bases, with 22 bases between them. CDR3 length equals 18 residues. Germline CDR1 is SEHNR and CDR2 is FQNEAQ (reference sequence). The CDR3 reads CASSKRPLVEGHQETQYF. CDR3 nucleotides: TGTGCCAGCAGCAAACGACCGTTAGTGGAGGGGCACCAAGAGACCCAGTACTTC. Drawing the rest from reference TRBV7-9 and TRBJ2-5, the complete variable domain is DTGVSQNPRHKITKRGQNVTFRCDPISEHNRLYWYRQTLGQGPEFLTYFQNEAQLEKSRLLSDRFSAERPKGSFSTLEIQRTEQGDSAMYLCASSKRPLVEGHQETQYFGPGTRLLVL.

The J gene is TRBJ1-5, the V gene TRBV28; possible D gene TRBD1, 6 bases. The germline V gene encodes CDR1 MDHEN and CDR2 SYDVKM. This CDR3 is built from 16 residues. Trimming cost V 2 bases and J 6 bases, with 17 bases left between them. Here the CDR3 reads CASSLVPPGAGQPQHF. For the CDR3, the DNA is TGTGCCAGCAGTTTAGTCCCTCCAGGGGCTGGTCAGCCCCAGCATTTT.

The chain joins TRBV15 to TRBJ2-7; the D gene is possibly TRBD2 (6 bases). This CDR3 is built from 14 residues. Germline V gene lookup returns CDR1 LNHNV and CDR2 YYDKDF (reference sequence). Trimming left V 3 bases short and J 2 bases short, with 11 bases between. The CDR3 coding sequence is TGTGCCACCAGCAGCCGCGGGGAGACCTACGAGCAGTACTTC. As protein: CATSSRGETYEQYF.